This T cell receptor beta chain is from a study of cytomegalovirus exposure and HLA in healthy donors. Whole-study context: A prior study identified approximately 120 million unique TCR beta sequences from about 179 million T cells. Study-wide points: Generally TCR sequences proved uncommon, though certain public TCRs appeared in numerous donors. A later analysis reportedly found that, within productive TCRs, an Asian-associated ancestry cluster had fewer N-insertions than the mean observed across the approximately 670 donors.

Concerning this clone: The antigen is not known.

Germline assignment: CDR1 MNHNS and CDR2 SASEGT. V lost 1 base and J lost 5; bases outside the gene matches: 10. This CDR3 has 17 residues. PCR was performed using 60 Vbeta and 13 Jbeta primers. TCRdb's copy holds only in-frame clones and misses some; the assay was immunoSEQ multiplex PCR. The sample consists of under 200,000 clones, about four fifths of them appearing once. The sequencing sample was made of PBMCs. This clonotype was sampled from a man aged 35-49 years in good health and CMV-seropositive. The chain employs TRBV6-1 and TRBJ2-7; 11 nucleotides agree with TRBD2. The CDR3 DNA sequence: TGTGCCAGCAGTGAAGAGAAGGCTAGCGGGGGGAGGAACGAGCAGTACTTC. Protein product: CASSEEKASGGRNEQYF.